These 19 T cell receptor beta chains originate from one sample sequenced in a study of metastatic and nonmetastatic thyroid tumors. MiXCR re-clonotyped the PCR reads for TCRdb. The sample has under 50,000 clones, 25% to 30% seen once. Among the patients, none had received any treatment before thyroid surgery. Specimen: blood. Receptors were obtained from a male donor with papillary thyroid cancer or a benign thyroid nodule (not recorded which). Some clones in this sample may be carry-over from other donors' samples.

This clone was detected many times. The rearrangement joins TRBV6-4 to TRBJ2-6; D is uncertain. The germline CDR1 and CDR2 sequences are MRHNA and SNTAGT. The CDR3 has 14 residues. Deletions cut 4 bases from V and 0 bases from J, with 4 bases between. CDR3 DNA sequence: TGTGCCAGCAGTGCGGACTCTGGGGCCAACGTCCTGACTTTC. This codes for CASSADSGANVLTF.

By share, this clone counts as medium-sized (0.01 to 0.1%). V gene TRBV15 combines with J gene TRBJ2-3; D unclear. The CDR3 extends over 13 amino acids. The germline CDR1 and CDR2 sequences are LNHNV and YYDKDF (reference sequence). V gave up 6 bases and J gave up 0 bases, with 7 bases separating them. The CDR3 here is CATRHRSTDTQYF. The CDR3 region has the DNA TGTGCCACCAGACACCGAAGCACAGATACGCAGTATTTT.

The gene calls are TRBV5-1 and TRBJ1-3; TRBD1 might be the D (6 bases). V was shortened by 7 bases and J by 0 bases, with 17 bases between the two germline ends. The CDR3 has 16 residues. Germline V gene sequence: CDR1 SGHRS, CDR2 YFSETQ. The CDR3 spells CASGPGTSSSGNTIYF. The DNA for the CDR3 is TGCGCCAGCGGTCCCGGGACATCGAGCTCTGGAAACACCATATATTTT.

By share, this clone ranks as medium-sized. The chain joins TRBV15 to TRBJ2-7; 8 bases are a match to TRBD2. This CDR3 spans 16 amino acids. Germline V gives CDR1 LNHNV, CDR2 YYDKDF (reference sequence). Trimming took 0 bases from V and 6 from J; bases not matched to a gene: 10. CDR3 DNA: TGTGCCACCAGCAGAGATGGTGGCGGGAGGAATCGCGAGCAGTACTTC. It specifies CATSRDGGGRNREQYF.

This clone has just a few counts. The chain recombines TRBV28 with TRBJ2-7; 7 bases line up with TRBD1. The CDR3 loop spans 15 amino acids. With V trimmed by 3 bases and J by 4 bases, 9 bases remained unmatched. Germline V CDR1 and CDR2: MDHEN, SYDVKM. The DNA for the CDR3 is TGTGCCAGCAGTTTGAGAACAGGGGCCTCATACGAGCAGTACTTC. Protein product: CASSLRTGASYEQYF.

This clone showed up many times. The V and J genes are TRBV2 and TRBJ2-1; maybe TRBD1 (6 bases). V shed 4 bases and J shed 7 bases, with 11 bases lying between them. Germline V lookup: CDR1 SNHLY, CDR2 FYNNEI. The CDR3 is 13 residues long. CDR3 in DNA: TGTGCCAGCAGTGTGGACAGTAGAAATGAGCAGTTCTTC. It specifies CASSVDSRNEQFF.

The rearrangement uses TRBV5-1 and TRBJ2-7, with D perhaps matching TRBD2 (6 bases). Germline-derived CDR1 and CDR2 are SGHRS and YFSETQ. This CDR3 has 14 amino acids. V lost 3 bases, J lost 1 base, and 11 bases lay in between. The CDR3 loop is CASSYDSGSYEQYV. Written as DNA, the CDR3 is TGCGCCAGCAGCTACGATAGCGGATCCTACGAGCAGTACGTC.

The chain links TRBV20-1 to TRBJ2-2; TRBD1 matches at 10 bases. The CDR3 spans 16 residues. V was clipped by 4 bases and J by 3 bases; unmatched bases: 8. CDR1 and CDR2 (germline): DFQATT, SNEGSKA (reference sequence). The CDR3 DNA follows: TGCAGTGCTACCGCGGGACAGGGGTACGACACCGGGGAGCTGTTTTTT. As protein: CSATAGQGYDTGELFF.

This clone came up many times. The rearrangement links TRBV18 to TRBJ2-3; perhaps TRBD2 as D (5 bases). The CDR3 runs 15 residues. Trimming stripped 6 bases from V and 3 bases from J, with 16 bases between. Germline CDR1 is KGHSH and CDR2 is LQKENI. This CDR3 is CASSPRGGGTDTQYF. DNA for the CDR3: TGTGCCAGCTCCCCCCGAGGAGGCGGTACAGATACGCAGTATTTT.

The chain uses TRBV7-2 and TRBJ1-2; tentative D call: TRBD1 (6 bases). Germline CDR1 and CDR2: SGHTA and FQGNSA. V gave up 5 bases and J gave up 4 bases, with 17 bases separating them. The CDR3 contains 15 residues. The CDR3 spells CASSGGTGGGYGYTF. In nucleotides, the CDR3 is TGTGCCAGCAGCGGCGGGACCGGGGGCGGCTATGGCTACACCTTC. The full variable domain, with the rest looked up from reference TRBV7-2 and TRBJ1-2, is GAGVSQSPSNKVTEKGKDVELRCDPISGHTALYWYRQSLGQGLEFLIYFQGNSAPDKSGLPSDRFSAERTGGSVSTLTIQRTQQEDSAVYLCASSGGTGGGYGYTFGSGTRLTVV.

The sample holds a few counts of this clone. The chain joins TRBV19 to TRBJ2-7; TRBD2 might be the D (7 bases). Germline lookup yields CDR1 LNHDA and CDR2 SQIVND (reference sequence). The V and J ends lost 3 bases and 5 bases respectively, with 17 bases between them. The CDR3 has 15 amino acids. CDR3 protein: CASSMGGAGEDEQYF. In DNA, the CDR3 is TGTGCCAGTAGTATGGGGGGGGCAGGGGAGGACGAGCAGTACTTC.

CDR3 nucleotides: TGTGCCAGCAGTTACGTGGGACAGGGGAGAGGGGAGACCCAGTACTTC. Protein product: CASSYVGQGRGETQYF. This rearrangement joins TRBV6-5 to TRBJ2-5; 10 nucleotides match TRBD1. V was pared by 2 bases and J by 5 bases, with 8 bases of the junction left unmatched. CDR1 is MNHEY, CDR2 SVGAGI, per germline. This CDR3 has 16 amino acids.

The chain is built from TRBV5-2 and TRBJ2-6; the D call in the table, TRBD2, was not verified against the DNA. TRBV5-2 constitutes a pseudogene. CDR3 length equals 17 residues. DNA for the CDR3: TGTGCCAGCATTCGGGTAGCGGGAGGATTCGGGGCTAACGTCCTGACTTTC. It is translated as CASIRVAGGFGANVLTF.

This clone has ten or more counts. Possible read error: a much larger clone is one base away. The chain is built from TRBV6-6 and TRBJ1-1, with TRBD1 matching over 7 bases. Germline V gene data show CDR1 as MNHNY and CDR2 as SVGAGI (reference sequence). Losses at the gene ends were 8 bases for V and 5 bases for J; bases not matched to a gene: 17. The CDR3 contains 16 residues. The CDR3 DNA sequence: TGTGCCAGCGTTTCCTCACAGGGGTCGTTGAGGACTGAAGCTTTCTTT. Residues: CASVSSQGSLRTEAFF.

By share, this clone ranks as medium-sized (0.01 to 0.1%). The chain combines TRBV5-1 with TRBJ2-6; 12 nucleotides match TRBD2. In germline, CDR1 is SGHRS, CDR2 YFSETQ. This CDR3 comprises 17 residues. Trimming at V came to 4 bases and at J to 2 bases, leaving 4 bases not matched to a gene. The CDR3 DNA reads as TGCGCCAGCAGCCCTAGGACTAGCGGGACTGGGGCCAACGTCCTGACTTTC. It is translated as CASSPRTSGTGANVLTF.

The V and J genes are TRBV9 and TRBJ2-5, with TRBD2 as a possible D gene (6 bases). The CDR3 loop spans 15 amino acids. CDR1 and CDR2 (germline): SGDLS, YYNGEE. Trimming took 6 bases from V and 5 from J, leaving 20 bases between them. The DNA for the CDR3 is TGTGCCAGCACCCCCGGACCGGGAGAGGGGGAGACCCAGTACTTC. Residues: CASTPGPGEGETQYF.

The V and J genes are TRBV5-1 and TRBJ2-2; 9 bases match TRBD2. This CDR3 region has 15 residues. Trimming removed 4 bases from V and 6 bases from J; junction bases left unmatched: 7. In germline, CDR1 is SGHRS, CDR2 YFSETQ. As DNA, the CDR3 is TGCGCCAGCAGCCCAGATTTAGCGGGAGCCGGGGAGCTGTTTTTT. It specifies CASSPDLAGAGELFF.

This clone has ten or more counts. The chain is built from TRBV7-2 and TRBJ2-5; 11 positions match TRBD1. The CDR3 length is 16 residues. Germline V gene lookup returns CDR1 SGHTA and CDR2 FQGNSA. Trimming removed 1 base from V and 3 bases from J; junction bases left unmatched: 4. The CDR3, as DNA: TGTGCCAGCAGCTTAGGTCCGGGACAGGGGGAAGAGACCCAGTACTTC. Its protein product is CASSLGPGQGEETQYF.

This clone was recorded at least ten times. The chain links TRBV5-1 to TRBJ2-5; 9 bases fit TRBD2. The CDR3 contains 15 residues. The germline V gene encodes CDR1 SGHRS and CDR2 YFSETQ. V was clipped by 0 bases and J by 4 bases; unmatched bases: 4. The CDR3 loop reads CASSLVSGSRETQYF. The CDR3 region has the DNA TGCGCCAGCAGCTTGGTTAGCGGGAGCCGAGAGACCCAGTACTTC.